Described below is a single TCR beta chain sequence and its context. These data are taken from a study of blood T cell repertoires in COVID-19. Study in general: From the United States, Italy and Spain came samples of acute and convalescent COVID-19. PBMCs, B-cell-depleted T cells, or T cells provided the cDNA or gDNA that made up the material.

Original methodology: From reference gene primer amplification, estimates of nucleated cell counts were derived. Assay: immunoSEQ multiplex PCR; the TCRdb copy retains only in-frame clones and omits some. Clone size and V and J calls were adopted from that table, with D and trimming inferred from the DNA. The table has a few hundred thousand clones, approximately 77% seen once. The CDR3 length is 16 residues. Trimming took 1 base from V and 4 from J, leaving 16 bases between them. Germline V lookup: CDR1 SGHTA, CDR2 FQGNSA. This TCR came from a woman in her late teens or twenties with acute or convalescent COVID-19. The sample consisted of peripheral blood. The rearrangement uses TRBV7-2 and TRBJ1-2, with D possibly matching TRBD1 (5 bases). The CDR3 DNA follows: TGTGCCAGCAGCTTAGGGGGGGTGAGGGTTGGCTATGGCTACACCTTC. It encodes CASSLGGVRVGYGYTF.